These 15 T cell receptor beta chains were sequenced from one sample in a study of cytomegalovirus exposure and HLA in healthy donors. The PCR ran on 60 Vbeta and 13 Jbeta primers. Assay used: immunoSEQ multiplex PCR; TCRdb lists only in-frame clones, some missing. The sample holds 150,000 to 160,000 clones; 80% are singletons and the top ten take around 6%. The sequenced sample was PBMCs. All receptors come from a woman aged 35 to 49 in good health and CMV-seropositive.

The rearrangement uses TRBV4-2 and TRBJ2-7; weak D call: TRBD2 (6 bases). Between the trimmed V and J ends, which lost 8 bases and 0 bases, there was a span of 14 bases. Germline CDR1 and CDR2: LGHNA and YNFKEQ. The CDR3 loop spans 14 amino acids. The CDR3 region has the DNA TGTGCCAGCGGAGGGGATAAGGGCTCCTACGAGCAGTACTTC. Amino acid sequence: CASGGDKGSYEQYF.

The chain combines TRBV7-2 with TRBJ1-1, with 8 bases aligning to TRBD1. The ends lost 0 bases at V and 7 bases at J; junction bases unmatched: 7. Germline CDR1 SGHTA, CDR2 FQGNSA. CDR3 length: 15 amino acids. The chain's CDR3 is CASSLAPHRGNEAFF. The DNA for the CDR3 is TGTGCCAGCAGCTTAGCTCCCCACAGGGGGAATGAAGCTTTCTTT.

V and J are TRBV5-6 and TRBJ1-1, with TRBD1 identical over 7 bases. Trimming took 4 bases from V and 8 from J; bases not matched to a gene: 11. The CDR3 has 14 amino acids. In germline, CDR1 is SGHDT, CDR2 YYEEEE. CDR3 residues: CASSPLGPQGEAFF. CDR3 coding DNA: TGTGCCAGCAGCCCCCTAGGGCCACAGGGGGAAGCTTTCTTT.

The genes are TRBV4-1 and TRBJ2-1; 7 bases align to TRBD2. CDR1 is MGHRA, CDR2 YSYEKL, per germline. Trimming removed 0 bases from V and 3 bases from J; junction bases left unmatched: 8. This CDR3 spans 17 amino acids. CDR3 region: CASSQDHSSGVYNEQFF. CDR3 nucleotide sequence: TGCGCCAGCAGCCAAGATCATTCAAGCGGGGTCTACAATGAGCAGTTCTTC.

This clone turned up a few times. This chain uses TRBV6-6 with TRBJ1-2; TRBD1 aligns across 8 bases. Germline assignment: CDR1 MNHNY and CDR2 SVGAGI (reference sequence). The CDR3 runs 14 residues. J was trimmed by 6 bases and V by 2 bases; bases with no gene match: 5. This CDR3 is CASSYVTGADGYTF. The CDR3 region has the DNA TGTGCCAGCAGTTACGTGACAGGGGCGGATGGCTACACCTTC.

CDR3 region: CATSRDLRVEQYF. The CDR3 DNA sequence: TGTGCCACCAGCAGAGATCTCAGGGTCGAGCAGTACTTC. The chain employs TRBV15 and TRBJ2-7, with D maybe TRBD1 (5 bases). Germline V gene lookup returns CDR1 LNHNV and CDR2 YYDKDF (reference sequence). The CDR3 covers 13 residues. The V end lost 0 bases, the J end lost 6 bases, and 9 bases lay between the germline ends.

This clone rates as medium-sized. The gene calls are TRBV30 and TRBJ2-2; D ambiguous. Germline CDR1 is GTSNPN and CDR2 is SVGIG (reference sequence). V was trimmed by 3 bases and J by 3 bases, leaving 14 bases between them. This CDR3 spans 15 amino acids. In DNA, the CDR3 is TGTGCCTGGAGGAAAAGTGGGCAAGACACCGGGGAGCTGTTTTTT. It yields the protein CAWRKSGQDTGELFF.

The chain couples TRBV28 to TRBJ2-7, with D perhaps matching TRBD1 (6 bases). This CDR3 contains 14 residues. Germline V gives CDR1 MDHEN, CDR2 SYDVKM. Between the trimmed V and J ends, which lost 6 bases and 6 bases, there was a span of 18 bases. The CDR3 is CASSPSGTLREQYF. In DNA form, the CDR3 reads TGTGCCAGCAGCCCCTCCGGGACATTACGCGAGCAGTACTTC.

The chain employs TRBV18 and TRBJ1-5; 8 nucleotides align to TRBD1. This CDR3 has 16 residues. From germline, CDR1 is KGHSH and CDR2 LQKENI. J lost 3 bases, V lost 6 bases, and 10 bases had no gene match. This chain's CDR3 is CASSPGQGSTNQPQHF. The DNA of the CDR3 is TGTGCCAGCTCTCCCGGACAGGGTAGTACCAATCAGCCCCAGCATTTT.

J is TRBJ1-1 and V is TRBV6-4; the D gene is possibly TRBD1 (6 bases). Trimming cost V 4 bases and J 1 base, with 7 bases left between them. CDR1 is MRHNA and CDR2 is SNTAGT in the germline V gene. The CDR3 runs to 13 residues. The DNA of the CDR3 is TGTGCCAGCAGTGCCAGGGGGAACACTGAAGCTTTCTTT. Its translation: CASSARGNTEAFF.

The chain carries TRBV19 and TRBJ1-4; D may be TRBD1 (6 bases). Germline V gene lookup returns CDR1 LNHDA and CDR2 SQIVND (reference sequence). Trimming left V 3 bases short and J 8 bases short, with 13 bases between. The CDR3 is 14 amino acids. This CDR3 reads CASSIRDTGEKLFF. In DNA, the CDR3 is TGTGCCAGTAGTATCCGGGACACAGGGGAAAAACTGTTTTTT.

V is TRBV5-1 and J is TRBJ2-2, with D possibly being TRBD2 (5 bases). This CDR3 is 15 amino acids long. CDR1 and CDR2 (germline): SGHRS, YFSETQ. V lost 1 base to trimming and J lost 4 bases, with 11 bases between them. The CDR3, as DNA: TGCGCCAGCAGCTTGTTGGGGAGCGGCACCGGGGAGCTGTTTTTT. Protein product: CASSLLGSGTGELFF.

The chain employs TRBV19 and TRBJ1-5; D is undetermined. The CDR3 is made up of 14 amino acids. The V gene lost 7 bases and the J gene lost 0 bases, with 10 bases spanning the gap. Germline V gene data show CDR1 as LNHDA and CDR2 as SQIVND (reference sequence). CDR3 DNA sequence: TGTGCCAGTATCAGGAGGCATAGCAATCAGCCCCAGCATTTT. It encodes CASIRRHSNQPQHF. Based on the CDR3 plus reference TRBV19 and TRBJ1-5, the full variable domain is DGGITQSPKYLFRKEGQNVTLSCEQNLNHDAMYWYRQDPGQGLRLIYYSQIVNDFQKGDIAEGYSVSREKKESFPLTVTSAQKNPTAFYLCASIRRHSNQPQHFGDGTRLSIL.

The chain combines TRBV6-4 with TRBJ2-1; 8 bases line up with TRBD2. Germline-derived CDR1 and CDR2 are MRHNA and SNTAGT. This CDR3 is built from 13 residues. The junction had 2 bases not matched to a gene; V was cut back by 5 bases and J by 5 bases. The CDR3 nucleotides read TGTGCCAGCAGTTGGGGACTAGACAATGAGCAGTTCTTC. Translated, it gives CASSWGLDNEQFF.

This chain connects TRBV5-1 to TRBJ2-2, with D possibly matching TRBD2 (7 bases). The V and J ends lost 7 bases and 7 bases respectively, with 32 bases between them. CDR3 length equals 19 residues. Per germline, CDR1 SGHRS and CDR2 YFSETQ. The CDR3 DNA follows: TGCGCCAGCGCATCCCGAAGGGGGAAGTTGGGCGGGAGCCACGGGGAGCTGTTTTTT. This gives the protein CASASRRGKLGGSHGELFF.